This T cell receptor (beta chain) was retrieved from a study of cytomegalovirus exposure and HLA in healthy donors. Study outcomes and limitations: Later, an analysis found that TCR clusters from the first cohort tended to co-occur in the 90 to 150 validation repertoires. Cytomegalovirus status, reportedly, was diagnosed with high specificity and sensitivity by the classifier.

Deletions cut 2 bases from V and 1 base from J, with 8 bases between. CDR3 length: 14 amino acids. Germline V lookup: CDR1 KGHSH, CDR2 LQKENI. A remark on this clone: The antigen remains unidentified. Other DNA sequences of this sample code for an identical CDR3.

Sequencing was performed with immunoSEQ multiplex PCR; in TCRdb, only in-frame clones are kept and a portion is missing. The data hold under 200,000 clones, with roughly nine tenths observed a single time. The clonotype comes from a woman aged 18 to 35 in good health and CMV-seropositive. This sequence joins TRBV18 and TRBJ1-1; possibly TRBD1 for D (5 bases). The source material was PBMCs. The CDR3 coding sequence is TGTGCCAGCTCACCAGCGGGGGGGAACACTGAAGCTTTCTTT. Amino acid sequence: CASSPAGGNTEAFF.